The 27 T cell receptor beta chains below all came from one sample that was sequenced in a study of T cells in Graves' hyperthyroidism and ophthalmopathy. Amplified TCR beta CDR3 regions came from RNA transcripts. Initially, a first-round RT-PCR of the TCR CDR3 employed the HTBI primer set. TCRdb re-called the multiplex PCR reads with MiXCR, one entry per CDR3 protein. The table shows 600,000 or so distinct CDR3 sequences, with just over 45% occurring only once. What was sequenced was peripheral blood or thyroid tissue (not recorded which). Receptors were obtained from a woman aged 18-29 years with Graves' hyperthyroidism.

The chain joins TRBV24-1 to TRBJ2-7; D is possibly TRBD1 (6 bases). The CDR3 contains 16 residues. Germline V lookup: CDR1 KGHDR, CDR2 SFDVKD. V was trimmed by 2 bases and J by 5 bases, leaving 18 bases between them. CDR3: CATSDSQGTVTDEQYF. The CDR3 DNA sequence: TGTGCCACCAGTGATTCCCAGGGGACGGTCACGGACGAGCAGTACTTC.

Comment on this clonotype: Germline is not matched at one junction end, which may reflect a read error. This chain uses TRBV10-1 with TRBJ1-5; no reliable D call. Germline values: CDR1 WNHNN, CDR2 SYGVQD (reference sequence). The CDR3 has 14 amino acids. CDR3 sequence: CASSELQLNQPRHF. DNA for the CDR3: TGCGCCAGCAGTGAGTTACAGCTCAATCAGCCCCGGCATTTT.

The V gene is TRBV5-5, the J gene TRBJ2-7, with 7 bases lining up with TRBD2. CDR3 length equals 15 residues. CDR1 and CDR2 from the germline V gene are SGHKS and YYEKEE (reference sequence). V trimming: 2 bases; J trimming: 2 bases; junction bases outside the gene matches: 7. CDR3 bases: TGTGCCAGCAGCTTTCTAGCGGCCCCCCCCTACGAGCAGTACTTC. Translated: CASSFLAAPPYEQYF.

As for this clonotype: An end of the junction does not agree with germline; a read error may underlie this. The CDR3 region has the DNA TGTACCAGCAGTGAGGGGACCCATAATTCACCCCTCCACTTT. Amino acids: CTSSEGTHNSPLHF. This chain connects TRBV25-1 to TRBJ1-6; possible D gene TRBD1, 5 bases. Germline V lookup: CDR1 MGHDK, CDR2 SYGVNS. The CDR3 has 14 residues.

The gene calls are TRBV10-3 and TRBJ1-5; D may be TRBD1 (5 bases). The germline gives CDR1 ENHRY, CDR2 SYGVKD. CDR3 length equals 13 residues. V lost 9 bases to trimming and J lost 12 bases, with 21 bases between them. CDR3 coding DNA: TGTGCCATTTCTAGCGAGTCCGGGACGGACCAGCATTTT. It yields the protein CAISSESGTDQHF.

This clonotype was seen once. The chain combines TRBV2 with TRBJ1-5; D gene unclear. V lost 7 bases to trimming and J lost 13 bases, with 17 bases between them. The CDR3 loop spans 12 amino acids. Looked up from germline, CDR1 is SNHLY and CDR2 is FYNNEI. The DNA for the CDR3 is TGTGCCAGCATGGCCCGGACCAGCAATCAGCATTTT. Translation gives CASMARTSNQHF.

In this sample, this clonotype turned up a few times. The chain links TRBV6-1 to TRBJ1-5, with D possibly matching TRBD1 (5 bases). With 3 bases removed from V and 3 bases from J, the gap between germline ends came to 9 bases. The CDR3 runs to 14 residues. CDR1 is MNHNS, CDR2 SASEGT, per germline. CDR3 nucleotides: TGTGCCAGCAGTGATAGCAGGGCCAATCAGCCCCAGCATTTT. Translation gives CASSDSRANQPQHF.

This clonotype has a count of ten or more. The chain couples TRBV7-9 to TRBJ2-7; D is undetermined. This CDR3 contains 12 residues. V was cut by 4 bases and J by 2 bases, with 6 bases left in between. CDR1 and CDR2 from the germline V gene are SEHNR and FQNEAQ (reference sequence). The CDR3 coding sequence is TGTGCCAGCAGCTCGACCCCCTACGAGCAGTACTTC. The encoded protein is CASSSTPYEQYF.

The rearrangement uses TRBV14 and TRBJ2-7; 12 bases map to TRBD2. The CDR3 sequence is 14 residues long. Germline CDR1 is SGHDN and CDR2 is FVKESK. The V and J ends lost 7 bases and 6 bases, in that order; junction bases with no gene match: 7. The CDR3 is CASNLAGGLSEQYF. The CDR3 coding sequence is TGTGCCAGCAATCTAGCGGGAGGGCTGTCCGAGCAGTACTTC.

The chain employs TRBV7-9 and TRBJ2-5, with D possibly being TRBD1 or TRBD2 (6 bases each). V lost 5 bases and J lost 4, with 14 bases in between. Germline V lookup: CDR1 SEHNR, CDR2 FQNEAQ (reference sequence). The CDR3 consists of 14 residues. The CDR3 loop is CASSKTRGPETQYF. The CDR3 region has the DNA TGTGCCAGCAGCAAAACACGGGGGCCAGAGACCCAGTACTTC.

The chain combines TRBV15 with TRBJ1-1, with a possible D match to TRBD1 (6 bases). V lost 4 bases and J lost 4, with 13 bases in between. The CDR3 runs to 14 residues. The germline V gene has CDR1 LNHNV and CDR2 YYDKDF (reference sequence). In DNA form, the CDR3 reads TGTGCCACCAGCAAAAGGGGGAGTGGCACTGAAGCTTTCTTT. This encodes CATSKRGSGTEAFF.

This clonotype was counted a few times. The chain joins TRBV5-5 to TRBJ1-1; the match to TRBD1 covers 7 bases. After removal of 4 bases from V and 1 base from J, the junction contained 4 bases not matched to a gene. Germline V gene data show CDR1 as SGHKS and CDR2 as YYEKEE (reference sequence). The CDR3 loop spans 14 amino acids. This chain's CDR3 is CASSHGTANTEAFF. CDR3 sequence (DNA): TGTGCCAGCAGCCACGGGACAGCGAACACTGAAGCTTTCTTT.

The rearrangement links TRBV12-3 or TRBV12-4 to TRBJ1-5, with TRBD1 identical over 7 bases. This CDR3 has 16 amino acids. The V gene end was trimmed by 2 bases and the J gene end by 3 bases; junction bases not matched to a gene: 7. In nucleotides, the CDR3 is TGTGCCAGCAGTTTATCCCGGGGACAGAACAATCAGCCCCAGCATTTT. Translation: CASSLSRGQNNQPQHF.

In its sample, this clonotype was seen once. The V gene is TRBV7-9, the J gene TRBJ1-4; 9 positions match TRBD1. Germline lookup yields CDR1 SEHNR and CDR2 FQNEAQ (reference sequence). This CDR3 comprises 14 residues. The J segment lost 7 bases and the V segment lost 5 bases, leaving 5 bases of the junction unmatched. CDR3 sequence: CASSPQGQGEKLFF. The CDR3 region has the DNA TGTGCCAGCAGCCCGCAGGGACAGGGTGAAAAACTGTTTTTT.

CDR3 nucleotides: TGTGCCAGCAGCCTCCAAGCCCCACGAAACACCATATATTTT. Its translation: CASSLQAPRNTIYF. V and J are TRBV7-8 and TRBJ1-3, with no clear D. Germline V gene sequence: CDR1 SGHVS, CDR2 FQNEAQ. The CDR3 runs 14 residues. Between the trimmed V and J ends, which lost 5 bases and 5 bases, there was a span of 13 bases.

On this clonotype: Since no conserved phenylalanine or tryptophan closes the CDR3, a read error is the likely cause. The J gene is TRBJ1-2, the V gene TRBV9; D is unresolved. Trimming removed 3 bases at V and 3 bases at J, with 15 bases between. CDR1 SGDLS and CDR2 YYNGEE come from the germline V gene. The CDR3 runs to 15 residues. The CDR3 DNA reads as TGTGCCAGCAGCGAAGGTCTCTTGAGGGACTATGGCTACACCCTC. Translated, it gives CASSEGLLRDYGYTL.

This clonotype was picked up a small number of times. The chain carries TRBV2 and TRBJ2-5; 7 bases are a match to TRBD1. Germline V lookup: CDR1 SNHLY, CDR2 FYNNEI. The CDR3 runs to 13 residues. Trimming took 7 bases from V and 5 from J; bases not matched to a gene: 7. The CDR3 sequence: CASNRDRVETQYF. CDR3 coding DNA: TGTGCCAGCAACAGAGACAGGGTGGAGACCCAGTACTTC.

This sequence joins TRBV2 and TRBJ1-2; 9 positions match TRBD1. The trim removed 4 bases at V and 8 bases at J, leaving 8 bases unmatched. The CDR3 totals 14 residues. CDR1 is SNHLY, CDR2 FYNNEI, per germline. The chain's CDR3 is CASSAYRQGVGYTF. For the CDR3, the DNA is TGTGCCAGCAGTGCCTACAGACAGGGGGTAGGCTACACCTTC.

This clonotype was seen a handful of times. The chain couples TRBV25-1 to TRBJ2-2; no reliable D call. CDR1 is MGHDK and CDR2 is SYGVNS in the germline V gene. V was clipped by 6 bases and J by 4 bases, with 18 bases between them. The CDR3 length is 16 residues. CDR3 bases: TGTGCCAGCAGCCCGAGCGTGAGCTCGGGCACCGGGGAGCTGTTTTTT. Its protein product is CASSPSVSSGTGELFF.

About this clonotype itself: Possible read error: a much larger clone is one base away. The V call is TRBV24-1, the J call TRBJ1-4; D is unresolved. V was pared by 3 bases and J by 7 bases, with 11 bases between. The length of the CDR3 is 14 residues. The germline CDR1 and CDR2 sequences are KGHDR and SFDVKD. The CDR3: CATSDRPTVEKLFF. CDR3 in DNA: TGTGCCACCAGTGATCGGCCTACGGTTGAAAAACTGTTTTTT.

The J gene is TRBJ1-5, the V gene TRBV7-9, with D possibly matching TRBD1 (6 bases). CDR3 length equals 15 residues. Germline V gives CDR1 SEHNR, CDR2 FQNEAQ (reference sequence). Trimming shortened V by 1 base and J by 8 bases, and 15 bases separated the two germline ends. The CDR3 region has the DNA TGTGCCAGCAGCTTAGGACAGGCCAACATGAAGCCCCAGCATTTT. It codes for CASSLGQANMKPQHF.

This clonotype was counted between two and nine times. This chain uses TRBV7-2 with TRBJ1-5; D is undetermined. CDR3 length: 13 amino acids. Germline V lookup: CDR1 SGHTA, CDR2 FQGNSA. Trimming cost V 4 bases and J 6 bases, with 10 bases left between them. The CDR3: CASSSSGSQPQHF. CDR3 nucleotides: TGTGCCAGCAGCTCTTCCGGAAGTCAGCCCCAGCATTTT.

This clonotype was observed a few times. The chain is built from TRBV29-1 and TRBJ2-7, with TRBD2 as a possible D gene (5 bases). V lost 6 bases to trimming and J lost 0 bases, with 18 bases between them. The germline CDR1 and CDR2 sequences are SQVTM and ANQGSEA. This CDR3 region has 15 residues. CDR3 coding DNA: TGCAGCGTCCACCCGAGCAGCGGACCCTCCTACGAGCAGTACTTC. Translation gives CSVHPSSGPSYEQYF.

With regard to this clonotype: One end of the junction does not line up with germline, which may come from a read error. V usage is TRBV5-1 and J usage is TRBJ2-7; 10 bases are shared with TRBD1. The CDR3 spans 14 residues. CDR1 is SGHRS, CDR2 YFSETQ, per germline. DNA of the CDR3: TGCGCCAGCAGTGTGACAGGGGGCATCTACGTGCAGTACTTC. It yields the protein CASSVTGGIYVQYF.

This clonotype has more than one count but fewer than ten. V usage is TRBV20-1 and J usage is TRBJ2-7; 8 bases fit TRBD2. Germline loops: CDR1 DFQATT, CDR2 SNEGSKA (reference sequence). CDR3 length: 17 residues. V dropped 0 bases and J dropped 2; count of bases not matched to a gene: 12. The CDR3 region has the DNA TGCAGTGCTAGAGATTCCATCGGGCGGGAGGATACCTACGAGCAGTACTTC. As protein: CSARDSIGREDTYEQYF.

The chain combines TRBV2 with TRBJ2-7; 8 nucleotides align to TRBD1. The CDR3 is made up of 14 amino acids. V trimming: 5 bases; J trimming: 3 bases; junction bases outside the gene matches: 6. Germline CDR1 is SNHLY and CDR2 is FYNNEI. The CDR3 spells CASSRRDRLYEQYF. DNA for the CDR3: TGTGCCAGCAGTCGCCGGGACAGGCTCTACGAGCAGTACTTC.

V usage is TRBV7-2 and J usage is TRBJ1-1; possibly TRBD1 for D (6 bases). This CDR3 is built from 15 residues. The germline CDR1 and CDR2 sequences are SGHTA and FQGNSA. V was pared by 6 bases and J by 0 bases, with 14 bases between. The CDR3 loop reads CASSWKGVLNTEAFF. The CDR3 nucleotides read TGTGCCAGCAGTTGGAAGGGGGTTTTGAACACTGAAGCTTTCTTT.